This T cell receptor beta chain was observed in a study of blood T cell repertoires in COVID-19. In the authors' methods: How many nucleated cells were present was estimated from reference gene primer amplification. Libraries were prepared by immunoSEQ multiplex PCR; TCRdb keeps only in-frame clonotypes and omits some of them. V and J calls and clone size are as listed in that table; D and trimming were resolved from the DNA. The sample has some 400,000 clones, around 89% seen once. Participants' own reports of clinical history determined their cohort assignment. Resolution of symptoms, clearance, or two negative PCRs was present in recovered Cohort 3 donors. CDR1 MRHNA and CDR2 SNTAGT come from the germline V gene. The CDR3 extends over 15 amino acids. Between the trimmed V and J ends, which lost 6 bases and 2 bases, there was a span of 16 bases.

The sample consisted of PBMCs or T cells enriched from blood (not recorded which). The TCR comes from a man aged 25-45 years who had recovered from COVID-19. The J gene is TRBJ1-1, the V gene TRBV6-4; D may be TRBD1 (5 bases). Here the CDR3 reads CASRSTPRENTEAFF. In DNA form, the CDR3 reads TGTGCCAGCAGGAGCACCCCCAGGGAAAACACTGAAGCTTTCTTT.